This T cell receptor beta chain appears in the sequencing data of a study of CD8 T cells in Susac syndrome. Across the study: Clinically active disease was present in about six of the sequenced Susac syndrome patients. About eight of these patients were in remission.

The RNA, about 0.45 to 1 ug, was put through reverse transcription using random hexamers. In TCRdb, the immunoSEQ multiplex PCR reads were re-called with MiXCR into one record per CDR3 protein. The sample shows under 250,000 distinct CDR3 sequences, approximately 94% of them seen only once. Germline V gene lookup returns CDR1 SGHVS and CDR2 FQNEAQ. With V trimmed by 5 bases and J by 8 bases, 16 bases remained unmatched. This CDR3 is 18 amino acids long. This TCR was sampled from a human donor with Susac syndrome. The sequencing sample was made of CD4+ T cells from PBMCs. The chain couples TRBV7-8 to TRBJ2-1, with 12 bases identical to TRBD2. CDR3 bases: TGTGCCAGCAGCCTCCGACTAGCGGGGGCCCAGAGTGGGGATGAGCAGTTCTTC. It codes for CASSLRLAGAQSGDEQFF.